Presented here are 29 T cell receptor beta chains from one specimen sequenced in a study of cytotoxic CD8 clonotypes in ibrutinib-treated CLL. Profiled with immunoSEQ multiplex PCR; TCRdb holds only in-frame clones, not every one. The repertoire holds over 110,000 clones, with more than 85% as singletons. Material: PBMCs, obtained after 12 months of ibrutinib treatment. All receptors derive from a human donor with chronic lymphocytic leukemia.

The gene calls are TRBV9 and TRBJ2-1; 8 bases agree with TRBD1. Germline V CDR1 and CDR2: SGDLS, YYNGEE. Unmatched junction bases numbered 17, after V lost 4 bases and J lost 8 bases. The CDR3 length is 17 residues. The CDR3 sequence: CASSPRTPSGGRYEQFF. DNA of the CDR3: TGTGCCAGCAGCCCCCGGACCCCTTCAGGGGGCAGGTATGAGCAGTTCTTC.

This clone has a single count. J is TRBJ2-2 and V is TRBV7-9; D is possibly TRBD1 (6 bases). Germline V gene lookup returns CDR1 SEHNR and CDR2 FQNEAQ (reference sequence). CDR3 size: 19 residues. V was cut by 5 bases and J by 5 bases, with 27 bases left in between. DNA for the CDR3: TGTGCCAGCAGCGCCACCCCCTCCACAGGGCTGGAATGGACCGGGGAGCTGTTTTTT. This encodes CASSATPSTGLEWTGELFF.

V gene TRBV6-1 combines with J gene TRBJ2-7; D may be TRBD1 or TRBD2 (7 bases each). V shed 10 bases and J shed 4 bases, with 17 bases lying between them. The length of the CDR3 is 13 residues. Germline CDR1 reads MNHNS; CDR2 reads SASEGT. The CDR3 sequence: CAITTGRGYEQYF. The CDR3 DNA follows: TGTGCCATTACGACAGGGAGGGGATACGAGCAGTACTTC.

CDR3 residues: CAWAAGVEKLFF. In DNA, the CDR3 is TGTGCCTGGGCGGCAGGGGTTGAAAAACTGTTTTTT. The chain joins TRBV30 to TRBJ1-4, with D possibly being TRBD1 (6 bases). V gave up 5 bases and J gave up 7 bases, with 11 bases separating them. Germline V gene sequence: CDR1 GTSNPN, CDR2 SVGIG (reference sequence). The CDR3 is 12 amino acids. The full variable domain, in which reference TRBV30 and TRBJ1-4 provide the parts outside the CDR3, is SQTIHQWPATLVQPVGSPLSLECTVEGTSNPNLYWYRQAAGRGLQLLFYSVGIGQISSEVPQNLSASRPQDRQFILSSKKLLLSDSGFYLCAWAAGVEKLFFGSGTQLSVL.

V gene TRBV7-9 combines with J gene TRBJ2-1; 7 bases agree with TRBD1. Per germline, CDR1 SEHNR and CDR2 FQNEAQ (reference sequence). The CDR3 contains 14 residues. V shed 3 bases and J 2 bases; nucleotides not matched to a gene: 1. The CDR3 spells CASSFGTAYNEQFF. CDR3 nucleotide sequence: TGTGCCAGCAGCTTCGGGACAGCCTACAATGAGCAGTTCTTC. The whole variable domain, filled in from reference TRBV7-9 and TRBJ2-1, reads DTGVSQNPRHKITKRGQNVTFRCDPISEHNRLYWYRQTLGQGPEFLTYFQNEAQLEKSRLLSDRFSAERPKGSFSTLEIQRTEQGDSAMYLCASSFGTAYNEQFFGPGTRLTVL.

For the CDR3, the DNA is TGTGCCAGCAGCCTGGGGACTAGCGGGAAAGAGACCCAGTACTTC. Translating it yields CASSLGTSGKETQYF. This chain joins TRBV11-2 and TRBJ2-5; 13 nucleotides align to TRBD2. The CDR3 length is 15 residues. V was pared by 5 bases and J by 3 bases, with 3 bases of the junction left unmatched. Germline V lookup: CDR1 SGHAT, CDR2 FQNNGV.

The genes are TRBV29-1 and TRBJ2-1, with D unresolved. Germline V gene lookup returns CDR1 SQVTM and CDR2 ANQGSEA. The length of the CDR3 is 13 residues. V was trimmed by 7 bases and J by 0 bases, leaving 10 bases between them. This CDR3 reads CSAERSSYNEQFF. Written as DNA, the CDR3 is TGCAGCGCCGAAAGGAGCTCCTACAATGAGCAGTTCTTC.

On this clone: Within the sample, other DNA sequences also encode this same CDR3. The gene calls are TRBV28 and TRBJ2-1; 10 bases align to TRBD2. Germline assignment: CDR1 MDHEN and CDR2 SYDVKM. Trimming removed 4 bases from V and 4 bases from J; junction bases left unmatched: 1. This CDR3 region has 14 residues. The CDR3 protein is CASSWTSGYNEQFF. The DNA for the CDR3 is TGTGCCAGCAGTTGGACTAGCGGTTACAATGAGCAGTTCTTC.

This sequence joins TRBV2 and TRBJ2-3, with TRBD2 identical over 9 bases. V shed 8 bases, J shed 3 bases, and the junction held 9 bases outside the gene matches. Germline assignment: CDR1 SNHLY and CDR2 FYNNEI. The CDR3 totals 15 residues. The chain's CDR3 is CASGQPLAGTDTQYF. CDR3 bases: TGTGCCAGCGGTCAGCCACTAGCGGGTACAGATACGCAGTATTTT.

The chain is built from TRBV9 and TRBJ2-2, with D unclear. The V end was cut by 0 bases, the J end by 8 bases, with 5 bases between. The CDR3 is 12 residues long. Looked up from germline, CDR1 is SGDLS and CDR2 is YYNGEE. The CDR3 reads CASSVVTGELFF. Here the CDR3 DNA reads TGTGCCAGCAGCGTAGTAACGGGGGAGCTGTTTTTT. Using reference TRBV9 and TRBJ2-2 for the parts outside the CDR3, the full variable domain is DSGVTQTPKHLITATGQRVTLRCSPRSGDLSVYWYQQSLDQGLQFLIQYYNGEERAKGNILERFSAQQFPDLHSELNLSSLELGDSALYFCASSVVTGELFFGEGSRLTVL.

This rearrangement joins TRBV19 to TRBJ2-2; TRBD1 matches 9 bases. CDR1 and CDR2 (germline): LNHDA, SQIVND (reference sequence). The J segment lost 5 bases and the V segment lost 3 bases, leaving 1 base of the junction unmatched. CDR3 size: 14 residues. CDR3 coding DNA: TGTGCCAGTAGTATGGGGACAGGGACCGGGGAGCTGTTTTTT. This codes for CASSMGTGTGELFF. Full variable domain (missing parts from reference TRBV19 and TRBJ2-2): DGGITQSPKYLFRKEGQNVTLSCEQNLNHDAMYWYRQDPGQGLRLIYYSQIVNDFQKGDIAEGYSVSREKKESFPLTVTSAQKNPTAFYLCASSMGTGTGELFFGEGSRLTVL.

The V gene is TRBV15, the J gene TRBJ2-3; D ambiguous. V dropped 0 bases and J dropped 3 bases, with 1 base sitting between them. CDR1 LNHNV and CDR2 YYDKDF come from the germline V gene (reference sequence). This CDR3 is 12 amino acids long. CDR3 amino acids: CATSRETDTQYF. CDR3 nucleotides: TGTGCCACCAGCAGAGAGACAGATACGCAGTATTTT.

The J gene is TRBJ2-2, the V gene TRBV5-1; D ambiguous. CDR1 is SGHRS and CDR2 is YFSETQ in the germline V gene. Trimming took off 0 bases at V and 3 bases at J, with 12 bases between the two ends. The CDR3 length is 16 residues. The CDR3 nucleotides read TGCGCCAGCAGCTTGGACAGAGCAGAGGACACCGGGGAGCTGTTTTTT. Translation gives CASSLDRAEDTGELFF.

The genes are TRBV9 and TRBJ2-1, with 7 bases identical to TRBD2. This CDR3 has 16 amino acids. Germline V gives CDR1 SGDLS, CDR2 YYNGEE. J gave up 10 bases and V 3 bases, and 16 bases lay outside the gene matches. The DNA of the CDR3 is TGTGCCAGCAGCGGGCGAGGTTCCCGTTCAGCGGGGGAGCAGTTCTTC. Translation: CASSGRGSRSAGEQFF.

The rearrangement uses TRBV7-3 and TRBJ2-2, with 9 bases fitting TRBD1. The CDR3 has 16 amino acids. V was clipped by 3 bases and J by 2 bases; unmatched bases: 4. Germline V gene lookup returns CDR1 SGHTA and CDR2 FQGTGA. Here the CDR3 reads CASSFGQGPNTGELFF. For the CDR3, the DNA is TGTGCCAGCAGCTTCGGACAGGGGCCCAACACCGGGGAGCTGTTTTTT.

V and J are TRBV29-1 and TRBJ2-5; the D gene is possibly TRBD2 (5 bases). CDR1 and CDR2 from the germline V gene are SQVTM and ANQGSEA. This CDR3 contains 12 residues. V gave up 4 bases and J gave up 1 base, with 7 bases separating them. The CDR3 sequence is CSVAAGQETQYF. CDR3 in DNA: TGCAGCGTTGCGGCGGGCCAAGAGACCCAGTACTTC.

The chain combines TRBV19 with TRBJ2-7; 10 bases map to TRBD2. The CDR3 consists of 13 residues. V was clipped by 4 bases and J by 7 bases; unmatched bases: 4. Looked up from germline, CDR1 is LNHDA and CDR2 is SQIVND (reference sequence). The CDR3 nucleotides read TGTGCCAGTAGTACGCAACTAGCGGGGGAGCAGTACTTC. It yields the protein CASSTQLAGEQYF.

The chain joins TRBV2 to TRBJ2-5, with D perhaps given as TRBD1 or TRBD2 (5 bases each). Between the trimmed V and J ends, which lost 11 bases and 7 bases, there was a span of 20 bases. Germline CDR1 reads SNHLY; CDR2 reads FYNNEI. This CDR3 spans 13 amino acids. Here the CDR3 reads CARRQGASLTQYF. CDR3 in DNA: TGTGCCCGTCGGCAGGGAGCCTCTCTGACCCAGTACTTC. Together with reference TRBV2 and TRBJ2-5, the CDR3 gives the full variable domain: EPEVTQTPSHQVTQMGQEVILRCVPISNHLYFYWYRQILGQKVEFLVSFYNNEISEKSEIFDDQFSVERPDGSNFTLKIRSTKLEDSAMYFCARRQGASLTQYFGPGTRLLVL.

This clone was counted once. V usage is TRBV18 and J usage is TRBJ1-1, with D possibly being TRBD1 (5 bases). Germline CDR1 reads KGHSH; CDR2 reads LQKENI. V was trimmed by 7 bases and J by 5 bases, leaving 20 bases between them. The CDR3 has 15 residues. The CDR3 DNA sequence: TGTGCCAGCTACACCCCCGAAGGGGAAGGAACTGAAGCTTTCTTT. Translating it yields CASYTPEGEGTEAFF.

The CDR3 coding sequence is TGTGCCATCAATTCAGCTAGCGGCCACACAGATACGCAGTATTTT. Its translation is CAINSASGHTDTQYF. J is TRBJ2-3 and V is TRBV10-3; 7 bases line up with TRBD2. Looked up from germline, CDR1 is ENHRY and CDR2 is SYGVKD. The CDR3 consists of 15 residues. After removal of 7 bases from V and 2 bases from J, the junction contained 9 bases not matched to a gene.

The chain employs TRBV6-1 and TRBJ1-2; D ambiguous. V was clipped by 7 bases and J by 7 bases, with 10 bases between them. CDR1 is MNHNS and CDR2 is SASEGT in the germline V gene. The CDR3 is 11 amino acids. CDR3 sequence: CASTHVGGYTF. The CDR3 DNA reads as TGTGCCAGCACCCATGTGGGTGGCTACACCTTC.

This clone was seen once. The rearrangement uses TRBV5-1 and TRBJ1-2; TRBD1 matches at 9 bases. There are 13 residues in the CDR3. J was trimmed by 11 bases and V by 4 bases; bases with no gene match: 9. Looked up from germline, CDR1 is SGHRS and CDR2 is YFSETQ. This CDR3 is CASSPGTGLPYTF. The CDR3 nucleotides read TGCGCCAGCAGCCCCGGGACAGGGCTTCCTTACACCTTC.

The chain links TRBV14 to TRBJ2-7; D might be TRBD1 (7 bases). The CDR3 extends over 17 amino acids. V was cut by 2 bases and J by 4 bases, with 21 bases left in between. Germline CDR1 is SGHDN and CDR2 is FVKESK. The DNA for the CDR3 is TGTGCCAGCAGCCAAAGGCGGGACAGCCCTTTCTCTTACGAGCAGTACTTC. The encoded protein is CASSQRRDSPFSYEQYF.

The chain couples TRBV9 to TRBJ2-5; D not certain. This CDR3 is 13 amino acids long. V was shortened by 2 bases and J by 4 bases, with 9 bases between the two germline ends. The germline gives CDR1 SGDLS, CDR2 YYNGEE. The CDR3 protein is CASSVRTGETQYF. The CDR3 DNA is TGTGCCAGCAGCGTTCGGACGGGAGAGACCCAGTACTTC.

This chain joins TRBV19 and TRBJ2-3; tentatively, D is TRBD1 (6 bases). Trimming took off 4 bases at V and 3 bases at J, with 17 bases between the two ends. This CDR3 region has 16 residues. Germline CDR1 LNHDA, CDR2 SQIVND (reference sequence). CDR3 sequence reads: CASSNAGQSLTDTQYF. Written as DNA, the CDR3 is TGTGCCAGTAGTAACGCAGGACAGTCCTTAACAGATACGCAGTATTTT.

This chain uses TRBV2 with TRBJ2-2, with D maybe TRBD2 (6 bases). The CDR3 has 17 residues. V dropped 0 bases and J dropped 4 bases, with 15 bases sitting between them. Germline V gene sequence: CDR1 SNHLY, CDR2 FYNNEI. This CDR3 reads CASSEAGTQDITGELFF. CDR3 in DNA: TGTGCCAGCAGTGAAGCCGGGACTCAAGATATCACCGGGGAGCTGTTTTTT.

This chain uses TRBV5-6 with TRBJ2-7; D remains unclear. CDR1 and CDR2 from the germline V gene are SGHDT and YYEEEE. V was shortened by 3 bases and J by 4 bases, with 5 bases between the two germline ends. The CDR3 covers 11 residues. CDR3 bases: TGTGCCAGCAGCTATCATTACGAGCAGTACTTC. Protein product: CASSYHYEQYF.

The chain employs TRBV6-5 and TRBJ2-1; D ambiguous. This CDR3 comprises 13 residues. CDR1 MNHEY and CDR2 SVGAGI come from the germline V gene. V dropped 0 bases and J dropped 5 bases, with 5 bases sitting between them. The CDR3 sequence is CASSYSANNEQFF. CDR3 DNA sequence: TGTGCCAGCAGTTACTCGGCAAACAATGAGCAGTTCTTC.

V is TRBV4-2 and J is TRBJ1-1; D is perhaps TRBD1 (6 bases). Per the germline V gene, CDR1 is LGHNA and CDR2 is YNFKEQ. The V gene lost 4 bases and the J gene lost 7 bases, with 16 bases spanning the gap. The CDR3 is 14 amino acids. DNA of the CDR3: TGTGCCAGCAGCCCAAATAGGGGGGGTAGTGAAGCTTTCTTT. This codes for CASSPNRGGSEAFF.